Ten or more counts support the clone carrying this T cell receptor (beta chain). Its antigen remains unidentified. The study made its TCR cDNA through 5'RACE template switching. That step introduced a universal primer site along with UMIs. In TCRdb, the 5' RACE reads were re-called with MiXCR into one record per CDR3 protein. The table has 100,000 to 150,000 distinct CDR3 sequences, about 7% seen once. The data were obtained in a study of T cells after yellow fever vaccination. V shed 4 bases and J shed 0 bases, with 13 bases lying between them. CDR3 size: 15 residues. Germline V gene lookup returns CDR1 SGDLS and CDR2 YYNGEE. Overall study results and limits: Only a minor proportion of clonotypes was detected across both CD4 and CD8 compartments. Post-booster repertoires contained most primary-vaccination clones again (almost 97% CD4, around 88% CD8).

The chain links TRBV9 to TRBJ1-1; the D is unclear. The TCR comes from a man younger than 35 who received the YFV17D yellow fever vaccine. Source: CD4+ T cells sorted from PBMCs, taken around 10 days after the first yellow fever vaccination. CDR3 DNA: TGTGCCAGCAGCTCGAGAGGCAGCTTGAACACTGAAGCTTTCTTT. Encoded protein: CASSSRGSLNTEAFF.